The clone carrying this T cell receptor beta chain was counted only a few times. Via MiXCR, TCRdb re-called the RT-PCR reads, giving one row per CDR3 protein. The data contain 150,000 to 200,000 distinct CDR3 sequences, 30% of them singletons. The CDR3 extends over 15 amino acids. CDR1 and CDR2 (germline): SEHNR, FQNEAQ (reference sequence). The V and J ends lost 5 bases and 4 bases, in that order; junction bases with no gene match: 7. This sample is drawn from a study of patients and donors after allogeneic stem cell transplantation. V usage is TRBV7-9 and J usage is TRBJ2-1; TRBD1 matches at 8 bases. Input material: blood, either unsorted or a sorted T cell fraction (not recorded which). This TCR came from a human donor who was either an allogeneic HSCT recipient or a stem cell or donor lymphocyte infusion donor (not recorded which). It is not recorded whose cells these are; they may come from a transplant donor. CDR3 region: CASSRPGGNYNEQFF. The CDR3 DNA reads TGTGCCAGCAGCCGACCAGGGGGCAATTACAATGAGCAGTTCTTC.